The 4 T cell receptor beta chains in this list originate from one sample, sequenced in a study of cytomegalovirus exposure and HLA in healthy donors. Primers included in the PCR were 60 Vbeta and 13 Jbeta primers. Data came from immunoSEQ multiplex PCR; TCRdb stores just in-frame clones and leaves some out. Of 150,000 to 200,000 clones in the sample, 60% to 80% are singletons; the top ten hold 4.7%. The material sequenced was PBMCs. These TCRs come from a man aged 18 to 29 in good health and CMV-seropositive.

The chain recombines TRBV30 with TRBJ1-4; 7 nucleotides align to TRBD1. The CDR3 has 15 residues. Germline-derived CDR1 and CDR2 are GTSNPN and SVGIG (reference sequence). Trimming cost V 3 bases and J 0 bases; bases outside gene matches: 4. This chain's CDR3 is CAWRQGITTNEKLFF. In DNA, the CDR3 is TGTGCCTGGAGACAGGGGATAACAACTAATGAAAAACTGTTTTTT.

The chain has TRBV11-3 and TRBJ2-5, with 13 bases lining up with TRBD2. The CDR3 has 17 residues. Germline CDR1 is SGHNT and CDR2 is YENEEA. Trimming took 5 bases from V and 5 from J; bases not matched to a gene: 11. DNA for the CDR3: TGTGCCAGCAGCCAGGGACTAGCGGGGACCGCCGGGGAGACCCAGTACTTC. Translation: CASSQGLAGTAGETQYF.

This clone was counted a single time. This chain joins TRBV7-9 and TRBJ2-5; 7 bases match TRBD2. Losses at the gene ends were 10 bases for V and 3 bases for J; bases not matched to a gene: 14. The germline CDR1 and CDR2 sequences are SEHNR and FQNEAQ (reference sequence). This CDR3 is built from 15 residues. CDR3 protein: CATTPFGRREETQYF. The CDR3 DNA follows: TGTGCCACCACCCCCTTCGGGAGGAGAGAAGAGACCCAGTACTTC.

The chain employs TRBV6-4 and TRBJ2-3, with TRBD2 matching over 7 bases. This CDR3 comprises 13 residues. V shed 5 bases, J shed 6 bases, and the junction held 5 bases outside the gene matches. CDR1 MRHNA and CDR2 SNTAGT come from the germline V gene. CDR3 DNA: TGTGCCAGCAGTCGGGAGGCGGGGGATACGCAGTATTTT. This encodes CASSREAGDTQYF.